This T cell receptor (beta chain) is drawn from a study of blood T cells in healthy people across ages. This clonotype was found many times. A second PCR of roughly 7 to 11 cycles used a sample-barcoded 5' primer and a J-beta primer mix. Every sample gave at least 2.5 million paired-end reads containing CDR3. TCRdb re-analysed the 5' RACE reads in MiXCR, keeping a single row per CDR3 protein. The sample includes around 900,000 distinct CDR3 sequences, less than 35% seen only once; the top ten take 15% to 20%. The germline V and J ends were trimmed by 0 bases and 3 bases, with 16 bases remaining between them. CDR3 length: 17 residues. The germline CDR1 and CDR2 sequences are LGHDT and YNNKEL (reference sequence).

The clonotype originates from an elderly woman in good health. The rearrangement uses TRBV3-1 and TRBJ2-3; D perhaps matches TRBD1 (6 bases). Sequencing input: blood. The DNA for the CDR3 is TGTGCCAGCAGCCAAGATCCCGGGGATCAGGGGACAGATACGCAGTATTTT. Amino acid sequence: CASSQDPGDQGTDTQYF.